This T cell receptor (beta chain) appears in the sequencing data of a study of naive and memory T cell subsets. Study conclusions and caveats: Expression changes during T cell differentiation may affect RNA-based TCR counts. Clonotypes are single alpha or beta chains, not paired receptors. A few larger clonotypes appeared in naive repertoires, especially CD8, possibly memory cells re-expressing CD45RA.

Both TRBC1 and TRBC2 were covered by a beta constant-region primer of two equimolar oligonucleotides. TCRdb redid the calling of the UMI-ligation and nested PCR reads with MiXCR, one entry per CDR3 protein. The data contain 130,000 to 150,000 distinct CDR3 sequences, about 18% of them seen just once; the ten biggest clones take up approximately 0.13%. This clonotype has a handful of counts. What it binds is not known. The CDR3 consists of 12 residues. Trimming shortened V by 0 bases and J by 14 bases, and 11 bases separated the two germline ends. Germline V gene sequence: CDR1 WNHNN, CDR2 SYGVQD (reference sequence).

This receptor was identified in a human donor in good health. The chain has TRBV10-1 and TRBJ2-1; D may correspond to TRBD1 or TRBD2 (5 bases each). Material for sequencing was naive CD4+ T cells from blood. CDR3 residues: CASSESGRGEFF. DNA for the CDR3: TGCGCCAGCAGTGAGTCGGGGCGAGGGGAGTTCTTC.